This T cell receptor (beta chain) comes out of a study of shared clonotypes between healthy human individuals. Study-wide context: With ages of 18 to 49, the donors were two women and three men.

Germline V gene lookup returns CDR1 SGHTA and CDR2 FQGNSA. The CDR3 loop spans 14 amino acids. Trimming removed 8 bases from V and 4 bases from J, with 17 bases in between. This clone occurred once. Here immunoSEQ multiplex PCR was the method, and the copy in TCRdb shows in-frame clones only, minus some. The sample includes a few million clones, 85% to 95% of them seen just once. The sequencing input was naive CD4+ T cells from PBMCs. Subset described: CD45RA+ positively selected. The V call is TRBV7-2, the J call TRBJ1-2; D is perhaps TRBD1 (5 bases). This clonotype was obtained from a man aged 18 to 30 in good health. Some clones in this sample may be carry-over from other donors' samples. As DNA, the CDR3 is TGTGCCAGCCATTTCGGGGCGGGGTCCTATGGCTACACCTTC. Translating gives CASHFGAGSYGYTF. Looking up the rest from reference TRBV7-2 and TRBJ1-2 gives the full variable domain: GAGVSQSPSNKVTEKGKDVELRCDPISGHTALYWYRQSLGQGLEFLIYFQGNSAPDKSGLPSDRFSAERTGGSVSTLTIQRTQQEDSAVYLCASHFGAGSYGYTFGSGTRLTVV.